The clone carrying this T cell receptor (beta chain) was seen many times. This entry is derived from a study of identical twins. Trimming removed 0 bases from V and 1 base from J, with 6 bases in between. This CDR3 comprises 14 residues. Germline CDR1 reads MNHEY; CDR2 reads SMNVEV (reference sequence). Via MiXCR, TCRdb re-called the 5' RACE reads, giving one row per CDR3 protein. This sample yields about 690,000 distinct CDR3 sequences, of which over 5% are seen a single time; around 1.9% belongs to the top ten. The rearrangement links TRBV27 to TRBJ1-1, with D tentatively TRBD1 (5 bases). Material: naive T cells sorted from blood. This sequence originates from a man in his late teens or twenties in good health. CDR3 sequence (DNA): TGTGCCAGCAGTTTATCCACAGGGAACACTGAAGCTTTCTTT. Amino acids: CASSLSTGNTEAFF.